This record looks at one T cell receptor (beta chain) sequence and its context. This entry belongs to a study of response to subunit inactivated influenza vaccine. Germline V gives CDR1 SNHLY, CDR2 FYNNEI. Trimming cost V 8 bases and J 0 bases; bases outside gene matches: 13. There are 18 residues in the CDR3. Each CDR3 protein gets one entry after TCRdb re-called the RT-PCR reads with MiXCR. The table lists about 160,000 distinct CDR3 sequences, roughly a tenth of them singletons. The source was non-naive T cells sorted from PBMCs, collected roughly 45 days after vaccination. This receptor was identified in a man in his fifties who received an inactivated influenza vaccine. The chain uses TRBV2 and TRBJ2-6; 7 nucleotides align to TRBD1. The DNA for the CDR3 is TGTGCCAGCCGCAGGGGGACGGTTATGAGCTCTGGGGCCAACGTCCTGACTTTC. It specifies CASRRGTVMSSGANVLTF.